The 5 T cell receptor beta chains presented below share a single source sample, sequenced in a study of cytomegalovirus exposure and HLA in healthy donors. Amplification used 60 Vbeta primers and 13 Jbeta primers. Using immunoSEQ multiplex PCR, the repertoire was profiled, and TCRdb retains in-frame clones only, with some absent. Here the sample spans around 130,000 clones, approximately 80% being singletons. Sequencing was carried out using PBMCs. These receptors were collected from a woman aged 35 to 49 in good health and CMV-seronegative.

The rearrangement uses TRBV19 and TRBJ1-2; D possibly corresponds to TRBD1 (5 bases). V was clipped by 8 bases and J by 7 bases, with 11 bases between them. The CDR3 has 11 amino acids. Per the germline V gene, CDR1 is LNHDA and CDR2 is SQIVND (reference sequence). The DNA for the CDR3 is TGTGCCAGTGTGGGCGACAGTGGCTACACCTTC. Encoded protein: CASVGDSGYTF.

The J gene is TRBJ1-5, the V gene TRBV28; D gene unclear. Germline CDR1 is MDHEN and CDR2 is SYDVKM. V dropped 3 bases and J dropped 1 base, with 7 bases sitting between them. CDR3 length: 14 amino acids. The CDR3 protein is CASSFSESNQPQHF. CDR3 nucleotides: TGTGCCAGCAGTTTTAGTGAAAGCAATCAGCCCCAGCATTTT.

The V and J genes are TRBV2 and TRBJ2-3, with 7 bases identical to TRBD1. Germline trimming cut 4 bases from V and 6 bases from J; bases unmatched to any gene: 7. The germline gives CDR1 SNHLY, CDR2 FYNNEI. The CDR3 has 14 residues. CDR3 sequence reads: CASSGQGSEDTQYF. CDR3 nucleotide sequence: TGTGCCAGCAGTGGACAGGGATCGGAGGATACGCAGTATTTT.

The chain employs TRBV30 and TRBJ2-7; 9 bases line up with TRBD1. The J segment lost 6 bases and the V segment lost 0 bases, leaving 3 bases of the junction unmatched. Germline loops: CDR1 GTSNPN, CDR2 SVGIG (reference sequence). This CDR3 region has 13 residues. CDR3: CAWSVQGASEQYF. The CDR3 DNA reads TGTGCCTGGAGTGTACAGGGGGCCAGCGAGCAGTACTTC.

The CDR3 bases are TGTGCCAGCAGTCCAGACTCGCGGGAGGCCCGCGAGCAGTACTTC. Encoded protein: CASSPDSREAREQYF. V usage is TRBV4-2 and J usage is TRBJ2-7; the match to TRBD2 covers 8 bases. Trimming at V came to 6 bases and at J to 6 bases, leaving 13 bases not matched to a gene. The germline V gene encodes CDR1 LGHNA and CDR2 YNFKEQ. The CDR3 contains 15 residues.